Sequencing of this T cell receptor (beta chain) was carried out in a study of T cells after posttransplantation cyclophosphamide. Broader study findings: Recipient CMV seropositivity and CMV reactivation strongly tracked TRB clonality. Later post-transplant blood repertoires were often dominated by donor CD8+ memory clones.

Per the germline V gene, CDR1 is SGHAT and CDR2 is FQNNGV. Trimming cost V 0 bases and J 3 bases, with 17 bases left between them. The CDR3 contains 17 residues. About this clone: Its antigen is currently unknown.

Some clones are missing from TCRdb's copy, which holds only in-frame ones; the method was immunoSEQ multiplex PCR. This sample yields some 54,000 clones, of which 94% are seen a single time; 2.9% belongs to the top ten. The sequencing sample was made of PBMCs. The J gene is TRBJ2-5, the V gene TRBV11-2; a weak D match, TRBD1 (5 bases). This receptor was identified in a woman in her 30s in good health and a related stem cell transplant donor. The DNA of the CDR3 is TGTGCCAGCAGCTTAGATTCGGCTTACAGGCAGAAAGAGACCCAGTACTTC. This codes for CASSLDSAYRQKETQYF.